The source of this T cell receptor beta chain is a study of tumor-infiltrating lymphocytes in oesophageal squamous cell carcinoma. TCRdb passed the PCR reads through MiXCR, listing each CDR3 protein once. In the table there are approximately 9,700 distinct CDR3 sequences, 45% to 65% of which are singletons. This clonotype was sampled from a female donor with esophageal squamous cell carcinoma. What was sequenced was esophageal tumor tissue.

The CDR3 nucleotides read TGTGCCAGCACCACTAGCGGGAGGTTCGATGAGCAGTTCTTC. Translating it yields CASTTSGRFDEQFF. V is TRBV12-3 or TRBV12-4 and J is TRBJ2-7, with TRBD2 identical over 12 bases. The J call could be wrong; TRBJ2-1 is a better fit for the DNA end. This CDR3 region has 14 residues.